This TCR beta chain was found in a study of CD8+ T cells in alopecia areata. At the level of the study: Twice a day, 5 to 10 mg of oral tofacitinib was administered to treated patients. Tofacitinib lasted 6 to 18 months, then 6 months off drug.

Turning to this clone: Its antigen is not identified.

Treatment: oral pan-JAK inhibitor, 5-10 mg twice daily. RNA extraction and reverse transcription yielded cDNA as sequencing template. Here immunoSEQ multiplex PCR was the method, and the copy in TCRdb shows in-frame clones only, minus some. The data show hundreds of thousands of clones, approximately 65% seen once. The germline V gene encodes CDR1 GTSNPN and CDR2 SVGIG (reference sequence). This CDR3 has 13 amino acids. V gave up 3 bases and J gave up 8 bases, with 16 bases separating them. Study-wide findings and caveats: Uncertain still, given a single nonresponder, is whether baseline CD8+ expansion links to response.

The chain links TRBV30 to TRBJ1-2; D perhaps matches TRBD1 (5 bases). The sequencing here drew on CD4+ T cells sorted from blood, taken around week 44, from a patient treated with tofacitinib. This TCR was recovered from a human donor with alopecia areata. The CDR3 bases are TGTGCCTGGAGCCCACTAGCAGGGAGCGGCTACACCTTC. Encoded protein: CAWSPLAGSGYTF.